This is a list of T cell receptor beta chains from one sample in a study of blood T cell repertoires in COVID-19. The repertoire was sequenced with immunoSEQ multiplex PCR; TCRdb's copy has only in-frame clones and lacks some. The table records about 180,000 clones, 84% of them present only once. The source material was peripheral blood. The receptors come from a man between 18 and 29 years old with active or convalescent COVID-19. Both conserved end residues are part of each CDR3. Fields, in order: clone size, D gene, J gene, V gene, CDR3 DNA, CDR3 protein. A D gene is named only where the DNA matches it firmly. Clone size is not always given. Where it is, it says once, few, many or a class for expanded clones.

abundance: .; d_gene: .; j_gene: TRBJ2-7; v_gene: TRBV10-3; CDR3nt: TGTGCCATCAGTGAGTCGAGTTCTGCTGTAGCTTACTTC; CDR3aa: CAISESSSAVAYF
abundance: once; d_gene: .; j_gene: TRBJ2-2; v_gene: TRBV6-1; CDR3nt: TGTGCCAGCAGTGAAGCCCGGGGGTCGTGGACCGGGGAGCTGTTTTTT; CDR3aa: CASSEARGSWTGELFF
abundance: few; d_gene: .; j_gene: TRBJ2-7; v_gene: TRBV6-6; CDR3nt: TGTGCCAGCAAGACCCAACAGGGAACCTACGAGCAGTACTTC; CDR3aa: CASKTQQGTYEQYF
abundance: .; d_gene: TRBD1; j_gene: TRBJ2-7; v_gene: TRBV2; CDR3nt: TGTGCCAGCACTATGGACAGGGGGCGCGACGAGCAGTACTTC; CDR3aa: CASTMDRGRDEQYF
abundance: .; d_gene: .; j_gene: TRBJ1-2; v_gene: TRBV6-1; CDR3nt: TGTGCCAGCAGTGAAGCGCTGGCTTCGAGGCTTAACTATGGCTACACCTTC; CDR3aa: CASSEALASRLNYGYTF
abundance: .; d_gene: .; j_gene: TRBJ2-5; v_gene: TRBV6-6; CDR3nt: TGTGCCAGCAGTGACCCGAGGGTGGGCCAAGAGACCCAGTACTTC; CDR3aa: CASSDPRVGQETQYF
abundance: .; d_gene: TRBD2; j_gene: TRBJ2-5; v_gene: TRBV19; CDR3nt: TGTGCCAGTAGTATATCGGGACTAGCGACGGAGACCCAGTACTTC; CDR3aa: CASSISGLATETQYF
abundance: .; d_gene: TRBD2; j_gene: TRBJ2-3; v_gene: TRBV4-2; CDR3nt: TGTGCCAGCAGCCAAGAAATGGTAGCGGGCGGAGATACGCAGTATTTT; CDR3aa: CASSQEMVAGGDTQYF
abundance: few; d_gene: .; j_gene: TRBJ2-7; v_gene: TRBV1; CDR3nt: TGCACCAGCAGCCAAGATTCGGATTCCCAGGCCTACGAGCAGTACTTC; CDR3aa: CTSSQDSDSQAYEQYF
abundance: .; d_gene: TRBD1; j_gene: TRBJ2-5; v_gene: TRBV24-1; CDR3nt: TGTGCCACCAGTGAGAAGACAGGGGTGAACCAAGAGACCCAGTACTTC; CDR3aa: CATSEKTGVNQETQYF
abundance: .; d_gene: TRBD2; j_gene: TRBJ2-1; v_gene: TRBV7-3; CDR3nt: TGTGCCAGCAGCTTAGGAAGCGGGAACTCCTACAATGAGCAGTTCTTC; CDR3aa: CASSLGSGNSYNEQFF
abundance: once; d_gene: TRBD1; j_gene: TRBJ2-2; v_gene: TRBV19; CDR3nt: TGTGCCAGTAGTATCCAGACAGGGACCGGGGAGCTGTTTTTT; CDR3aa: CASSIQTGTGELFF
abundance: .; d_gene: .; j_gene: TRBJ2-2; v_gene: TRBV6-5; CDR3nt: TGTGCCACCACAGTTCTCCTCACCGGGGAGCTGTTTTTT; CDR3aa: CATTVLLTGELFF
abundance: once; d_gene: TRBD1; j_gene: TRBJ2-7; v_gene: TRBV5-1; CDR3nt: TGCGCCAGCAGCAAAGACAGGGTCGCGCAGTACTTC; CDR3aa: CASSKDRVAQYF
abundance: .; d_gene: TRBD1; j_gene: TRBJ1-1; v_gene: TRBV12-5; CDR3nt: TGTGCTAGTGCCAGGGACAGGAGGCCTGAAGCTTTCTTT; CDR3aa: CASARDRRPEAFF
abundance: .; d_gene: TRBD1; j_gene: TRBJ2-1; v_gene: TRBV28; CDR3nt: TGTGCCAGCAGTTTAATTGGGACAGCTAACAATGAGCAGTTCTTC; CDR3aa: CASSLIGTANNEQFF
abundance: few; d_gene: TRBD2; j_gene: TRBJ2-1; v_gene: TRBV7-9; CDR3nt: TGTGCCAGCAGCCACAGACTAGCGGGCATCTACAATGAGCAGTTCTTC; CDR3aa: CASSHRLAGIYNEQFF
abundance: .; d_gene: TRBD1; j_gene: TRBJ2-3; v_gene: TRBV5-1; CDR3nt: TGCGCCAGCAGCCGGACAGGGGGCCCAGATACGCAGTATTTT; CDR3aa: CASSRTGGPDTQYF
abundance: .; d_gene: .; j_gene: TRBJ2-1; v_gene: TRBV5-6; CDR3nt: TGTGCCAGCAGCTTGTATGGTAGCGGCACCTACAATGAGCAGTTCTTC; CDR3aa: CASSLYGSGTYNEQFF
abundance: .; d_gene: .; j_gene: TRBJ2-7; v_gene: TRBV18; CDR3nt: TGTGCCAGCTCACCACCGACAGGATCCTACGAGCAGTACTTC; CDR3aa: CASSPPTGSYEQYF